A single sample gave rise to the 18 T cell receptor beta chains below, sequenced in a study of cytomegalovirus exposure and HLA in healthy donors. The PCR made use of 60 Vbeta and 13 Jbeta primers. Produced via immunoSEQ multiplex PCR; TCRdb's table is partial and in-frame only. Among more than 85,000 clones, roughly 80% were seen once, and the ten largest hold 6.5% to 7%. The sequenced sample consisted of PBMCs. The source is a man between 25 and 39 years old in good health and CMV-seropositive.

The J gene is TRBJ1-1, the V gene TRBV5-1; D is perhaps TRBD1 (6 bases). This CDR3 has 13 residues. CDR1 SGHRS and CDR2 YFSETQ come from the germline V gene. V was pared by 4 bases and J by 1 base, with 8 bases between. The CDR3 region has the DNA TGCGCCAGCAGCCTCAGGGGGAACACTGAAGCTTTCTTT. This translates into CASSLRGNTEAFF.

The chain couples TRBV7-2 to TRBJ1-2; a weak D match, TRBD1 (6 bases). This CDR3 contains 14 residues. Germline V gene sequence: CDR1 SGHTA, CDR2 FQGNSA. Trimming pared 4 bases from V and 8 bases from J, leaving 17 bases between. CDR3 residues: CASSSHQQGWGYTF. CDR3 nucleotide sequence: TGTGCCAGCAGCTCGCATCAACAGGGTTGGGGCTACACCTTC.

The chain is built from TRBV5-1 and TRBJ1-4; D perhaps matches TRBD1 (6 bases). Trimming cost V 4 bases and J 0 bases, with 13 bases left between them. Germline V gene lookup returns CDR1 SGHRS and CDR2 YFSETQ. This CDR3 comprises 16 residues. The CDR3 DNA reads as TGCGCCAGCAGCCTAGATCGGACAGCAACTAATGAAAAACTGTTTTTT. Translation: CASSLDRTATNEKLFF.

This chain joins TRBV4-1 and TRBJ2-1; D not resolved. Germline-derived CDR1 and CDR2 are MGHRA and YSYEKL. V was shortened by 2 bases and J by 5 bases, with 13 bases between the two germline ends. The CDR3 sequence is 15 residues long. CDR3 sequence reads: CASSQLLGRNNEQFF. The CDR3 DNA sequence: TGCGCCAGCAGCCAACTGCTCGGCAGGAACAATGAGCAGTTCTTC.

This chain uses TRBV18 with TRBJ2-5; 11 bases align to TRBD1. CDR1 and CDR2 (germline): KGHSH, LQKENI. V dropped 6 bases and J dropped 4; count of bases not matched to a gene: 4. The CDR3 runs to 14 residues. The CDR3 DNA follows: TGTGCCAGCTCGCTTGGGACAGGGGGAGAGACCCAGTACTTC. It translates to CASSLGTGGETQYF.

As for this clone: This same CDR3 is encoded by further DNA sequences in the sample. The chain recombines TRBV4-3 with TRBJ2-7, with 11 bases identical to TRBD1. CDR3 length: 13 amino acids. Losses at the gene ends were 3 bases for V and 5 bases for J; bases not matched to a gene: 0. The germline gives CDR1 LGHNA, CDR2 YSLEER. CDR3 sequence reads: CASSQGQGDEQYF. DNA of the CDR3: TGCGCCAGCAGCCAGGGACAGGGGGACGAGCAGTACTTC.

The chain recombines TRBV4-2 with TRBJ2-5, with D possibly TRBD2 on 5 matching bases. The germline V gene has CDR1 LGHNA and CDR2 YNFKEQ. V lost 0 bases and J 5 bases, leaving 16 bases between the germline ends. This CDR3 spans 16 amino acids. CDR3 residues: CASSQDPGNRWETQYF. The CDR3 bases are TGTGCCAGCAGCCAAGATCCCGGGAACCGATGGGAGACCCAGTACTTC.

The chain recombines TRBV4-1 with TRBJ1-3; no clear D. Germline V gene sequence: CDR1 MGHRA, CDR2 YSYEKL. This CDR3 has 16 residues. V lost 1 base and J lost 6, with 16 bases in between. CDR3 sequence reads: CASSQVSYQKQNTIYF. The CDR3 DNA follows: TGCGCCAGCAGCCAAGTTTCTTACCAAAAGCAAAACACCATATATTTT.

The V gene is TRBV5-1, the J gene TRBJ2-5; 8 nucleotides align to TRBD1. V gave up 0 bases and J gave up 3 bases; unmatched junction bases: 4. The CDR3 length is 15 residues. The germline CDR1 and CDR2 sequences are SGHRS and YFSETQ. The CDR3 protein is CASSLGTGLEETQYF. CDR3 nucleotide sequence: TGCGCCAGCAGCTTGGGGACAGGGTTAGAAGAGACCCAGTACTTC.

This clone has a handful of counts. The CDR3 spells CSVEVKGGQFAYEQYF. Here the CDR3 DNA reads TGCAGCGTTGAAGTAAAGGGGGGACAGTTCGCCTACGAGCAGTACTTC. The chain uses TRBV29-1 and TRBJ2-7, with a tentative D call TRBD1 (7 bases). The V end was cut by 1 base, the J end by 2 bases, with 18 bases between. The CDR3 length is 16 residues. Looked up from germline, CDR1 is SQVTM and CDR2 is ANQGSEA.

This chain connects TRBV5-8 to TRBJ2-5; TRBD1 matches at 11 bases. J was trimmed by 5 bases and V by 1 base; bases with no gene match: 1. The V gene's germline CDR1 is SGHTS and CDR2 YDEGEE. CDR3 length: 14 residues. Written as DNA, the CDR3 is TGTGCCAGCAGCTTGTGGGACAGGGGGGAGACCCAGTACTTC. The encoded protein is CASSLWDRGETQYF.

The gene calls are TRBV30 and TRBJ1-5; a possible D gene is TRBD1 (6 bases). The CDR3 loop spans 14 amino acids. The ends were cut back, 4 bases at V and 3 bases at J, with 13 bases in the middle. Germline V lookup: CDR1 GTSNPN, CDR2 SVGIG (reference sequence). The CDR3 bases are TGTGCCTGGATGGTTGGACAGAACAATCAGCCCCAGCATTTT. This encodes CAWMVGQNNQPQHF.

This clone was counted between two and nine times. The J gene is TRBJ1-5, the V gene TRBV5-5; 8 nucleotides match TRBD1. The V gene's germline CDR1 is SGHKS and CDR2 YYEKEE (reference sequence). V shed 4 bases and J 4 bases; nucleotides not matched to a gene: 10. There are 16 residues in the CDR3. CDR3 region: CASSLPGTGGNQPQHF. CDR3 coding DNA: TGTGCCAGCAGCCTCCCCGGGACAGGCGGGAATCAGCCCCAGCATTTT. The complete variable domain, with remaining parts taken from reference TRBV5-5 and TRBJ1-5, reads DAGVTQSPTHLIKTRGQQVTLRCSPISGHKSVSWYQQVLGQGPQFIFQYYEKEERGRGNFPDRFSARQFPNYSSELNVNALLLGDSALYLCASSLPGTGGNQPQHFGDGTRLSIL.

The chain recombines TRBV6-1 with TRBJ1-1, with D possibly TRBD1 on 5 matching bases. Deletions cut 3 bases from V and 6 bases from J, with 14 bases between. Germline assignment: CDR1 MNHNS and CDR2 SASEGT. This CDR3 has 14 amino acids. CDR3 sequence: CASSEGPLRSEAFF. The CDR3 nucleotides read TGTGCCAGCAGTGAGGGGCCCCTGCGGTCTGAAGCTTTCTTT.

This clone has a handful of counts. CDR3 loop: CASSQGSGGYQETQYF. DNA of the CDR3: TGCGCCAGCAGCCAAGGTAGCGGGGGGTACCAAGAGACCCAGTACTTC. The rearrangement links TRBV4-1 to TRBJ2-5; 10 nucleotides align to TRBD2. Germline V gene data show CDR1 as MGHRA and CDR2 as YSYEKL. The ends lost 1 base at V and 0 bases at J; junction bases unmatched: 2. The CDR3 has 16 amino acids.

The chain combines TRBV15 with TRBJ1-1, with D tentatively TRBD1 (5 bases). CDR3 length equals 13 residues. V lost 0 bases and J 4 bases, leaving 6 bases between the germline ends. In germline, CDR1 is LNHNV, CDR2 YYDKDF (reference sequence). In DNA, the CDR3 is TGTGCCACCAGCAGAGACAGGGCCACTGAAGCTTTCTTT. Protein product: CATSRDRATEAFF.

The rearrangement uses TRBV6-5 and TRBJ1-2; possibly TRBD1 for D (5 bases). Per germline, CDR1 MNHEY and CDR2 SVGAGI. This CDR3 spans 13 amino acids. Trimming stripped 6 bases from V and 6 bases from J, with 14 bases between. CDR3 region: CASSPGRGNGYTF. The DNA of the CDR3 is TGTGCCAGCAGCCCGGGTAGGGGTAATGGCTACACCTTC.

The rearrangement joins TRBV20-1 to TRBJ1-1, with D uncertain. V was cut by 6 bases and J by 1 base, with 6 bases left in between. The CDR3 consists of 11 residues. Germline assignment: CDR1 DFQATT and CDR2 SNEGSKA (reference sequence). Here the CDR3 DNA reads TGCAGTGCAAACAAGAACACTGAAGCTTTCTTT. This translates into CSANKNTEAFF.